This TCR beta chain was retrieved from a study of T cell repertoires in ileal Crohn's disease. Study-wide points: Compared with non-smokers, active smokers at surgery showed more clonal expansions.

This clone was found once. No antigen is known for it. Profiling relied on immunoSEQ multiplex PCR, and the TCRdb table lists in-frame clones only, not all of them. The data show thousands of clones, around 81% seen once. Documented time point: inflamed ileum from the surgical specimen. From germline, CDR1 is SQVTM and CDR2 ANQGSEA. CDR3 length: 13 amino acids. V shed 7 bases, J shed 2 bases, and the junction held 3 bases outside the gene matches. The TCR originated in an adult with Crohn's disease. The chain combines TRBV29-1 with TRBJ2-7; 12 bases are a match to TRBD1. The specimen sequenced was ileal tissue. The CDR3 loop reads CSAGQGATYEQYF. CDR3 nucleotides: TGCAGCGCGGGACAGGGGGCAACCTACGAGCAGTACTTC.